The rows below give T cell receptor beta chains drawn from one sample of a study of cytomegalovirus exposure and HLA in healthy donors. Libraries were prepared by immunoSEQ multiplex PCR; TCRdb keeps only in-frame clonotypes and omits some of them. Its table records around 51,000 clones. Sequencing input: PBMCs. The source is a man in his forties in good health and CMV-seropositive. The CDR3 runs from the conserved cysteine through the conserved F or W. Fields, in order: J gene, V gene, CDR3 protein.

>TRBJ2-7|TRBV7-9
CASSLVGRETEQYF
>TRBJ2-5|TRBV10-2
CASSEGLLYQETQYF
>TRBJ2-3|TRBV18
CASSTRVRGDTQYF
>TRBJ2-7|TRBV10-3
CAIMGDRGIYEQYF
>TRBJ1-2|TRBV4-1
CASSQDSYGYTF
>TRBJ2-5|TRBV4-2
CASSQGQGRETQYF
>TRBJ1-1|TRBV6-5
CASSSSRTGGLTEAFF
>TRBJ1-5|TRBV2
CASSGGVARQPQHF
>TRBJ1-4|TRBV11-2
CASSQITGMLFF
>TRBJ1-2|TRBV10-3
CAISEGGDKSYGYTF
>TRBJ1-5|TRBV9
CASSPRDTNQPQHF
>TRBJ1-2|TRBV6-6
CASSDADRGNYGYTF
>TRBJ2-7|TRBV2
CASSPEAGLYEQYF
>TRBJ2-7|TRBV9
CASSPPGQGNGEQYF
>TRBJ2-7|TRBV11-3
CASRLPGESSSDEQYF
>TRBJ1-5|TRBV6-6
CASSFQNQPQHF
>TRBJ1-6|TRBV5-1
CASSLAGQGFSPLHF
>TRBJ2-7|TRBV7-8
CASSLVWTTYEQYF
>TRBJ2-1|TRBV7-2
CASSLTNEQFF
>TRBJ1-6|TRBV2
CASSESSGRSYNSPLHF
>TRBJ2-1|TRBV9
CASSLRGTSGSNEQFF
>TRBJ2-2|TRBV15
CATSRGLANDGELFF
>TRBJ1-1|TRBV7-6
CASSRSPILGATEAFF
>TRBJ1-1|TRBV28
CASSRDRMGTEAFF
>TRBJ1-2|TRBV2
CASSEAGAEGYTF
>TRBJ2-3|TRBV5-1
CASSLDRVVGPDTQYF
>TRBJ2-7|TRBV27
CASSFSAGGDEQYF
>TRBJ1-5|TRBV6-5
CAYPTQNSNQPQHF
>TRBJ2-1|TRBV9
CASSVRLAGGLGEQFF
>TRBJ1-1|TRBV11-2
CASSPGRAGFMNTEAFF
>TRBJ2-7|TRBV18
CASSHGDRAYEQYF
>TRBJ1-1|TRBV7-9
CASSLGTRRDTEAFF
>TRBJ2-1|TRBV2
CASSVSYNEQFF
>TRBJ1-2|TRBV28
CASSLGETYGYTF
>TRBJ1-3|TRBV6-1
CASGPQPGQGHTIYF
>TRBJ2-1|TRBV27
CASRRTREEQFF
>TRBJ1-4|TRBV5-1
CASSLDGLGTEEKLFF
>TRBJ1-1|TRBV2
CASVGGILNTEAFF
>TRBJ2-7|TRBV7-2
CASSAGGGGEQYF